This TCR beta chain stems from a study of read filtering for tumor transcriptome and immune sequencing. Sampling of bone marrow took place during active disease in every patient. Molecular barcoded adaptors covering alpha/delta and beta/gamma chains were used on approximately 400 ng RNA. MiXCR, run by TCRdb on the reads, gives a single entry per CDR3 protein. The data show about 130,000 distinct CDR3 sequences, 13% seen once. The study's findings and limits: Compared with RNA-seq, IR-seq gave much higher clonotype depth and reliability. Single-read clonotypes: about 81.9% of IR-seq clonotypes (around 3.5% of reads), about 70% of RNA-seq clonotypes (nearly 45% of reads). The CD138-negative fraction was mixed bone marrow immune cells, not pure T cells.

The germline gives CDR1 MNHNS, CDR2 SASEGT. Trimming shortened V by 0 bases and J by 0 bases, and 8 bases separated the two germline ends. CDR3 size: 15 residues. This clonotype occurred many times. As yet, its antigen is unknown. The chain links TRBV6-1 to TRBJ1-1; D not resolved. This TCR derives from a donor at least 40 years old with multiple myeloma. Sequencing used a population of CD138-negative cells sorted from bone marrow. The CDR3 sequence is CASSEANRLNTEAFF. Written as DNA, the CDR3 is TGTGCCAGCAGTGAAGCCAATAGGCTGAACACTGAAGCTTTCTTT.